A selection of T cell receptor beta chains follows, all from one sample in a study of CD8 T cells in ankylosing spondylitis. A single record per CDR3 protein comes from TCRdb applying MiXCR to the 5' RACE reads. There are under 55,000 distinct CDR3 sequences in the sample; 7.4% occur only once, and about 8.5% lies in the top ten. Sequenced input: blood, either unsorted or a sorted T cell fraction (not recorded which). The receptors come from a female donor with ankylosing spondylitis or in good health (not recorded which). The CDR3 runs from the conserved cysteine through the conserved F or W. A D gene is named only where the DNA matches it firmly. Size is stated for part of the rows, as once, few or many counts, or as a class when the clone is expanded.

size: many; D: NA; V: TRBV12-3/TRBV12-4; J: TRBJ2-5; CDR3: CASSSYSGETQYF; DNA: TGTGCCAGCAGTTCATACTCCGGAGAGACCCAGTACTTC
size: many; D: TRBD2; V: TRBV12-3/TRBV12-4; J: TRBJ2-3; CDR3: CASSPLAGGPLNTQYF; DNA: TGTGCCAGCAGTCCGTTAGCGGGGGGGCCGTTAAATACGCAGTATTTT
size: NA; D: NA; V: TRBV7-2; J: TRBJ2-1; CDR3: CASSPSRNEQFF; DNA: TGTGCCAGCAGCCCTTCAAGGAATGAGCAGTTCTTC
size: many; D: NA; V: TRBV12-3/TRBV12-4; J: TRBJ2-5; CDR3: CASTPNPFQETQYF; DNA: TGTGCCAGCACCCCCAATCCGTTCCAGGAGACCCAGTACTTC
size: many; D: NA; V: TRBV20-1; J: TRBJ1-1; CDR3: CSASGGTTEAFF; DNA: TGCAGTGCTAGCGGAGGCACCACTGAAGCTTTCTTT
size: many; D: NA; V: TRBV10-3; J: TRBJ1-5; CDR3: CTPPLLVTQPQHF; DNA: TGTACACCCCCCCTACTAGTCACTCAGCCCCAGCATTTT
size: many; D: NA; V: TRBV24-1; J: TRBJ1-3; CDR3: CATRDRTGNTIYF; DNA: TGTGCCACCAGGGACAGAACTGGAAACACCATATATTTT
size: NA; D: TRBD1; V: TRBV18; J: TRBJ2-7; CDR3: CASSLGQGGEQYF; DNA: TGTGCCAGCTCCCTAGGACAGGGAGGAGAGCAGTACTTC
size: many; D: NA; V: TRBV5-6; J: TRBJ2-3; CDR3: CASSSLGVGRGDTDTQYF; DNA: TGTGCCAGCAGCTCGCTGGGGGTGGGCAGGGGAGACACAGATACGCAGTATTTT
size: many; D: NA; V: TRBV20-1; J: TRBJ2-1; CDR3: CCARPRIGTYNEQFF; DNA: TGCTGTGCCCGCCCCCGGATTGGGACCTACAATGAGCAGTTCTTC